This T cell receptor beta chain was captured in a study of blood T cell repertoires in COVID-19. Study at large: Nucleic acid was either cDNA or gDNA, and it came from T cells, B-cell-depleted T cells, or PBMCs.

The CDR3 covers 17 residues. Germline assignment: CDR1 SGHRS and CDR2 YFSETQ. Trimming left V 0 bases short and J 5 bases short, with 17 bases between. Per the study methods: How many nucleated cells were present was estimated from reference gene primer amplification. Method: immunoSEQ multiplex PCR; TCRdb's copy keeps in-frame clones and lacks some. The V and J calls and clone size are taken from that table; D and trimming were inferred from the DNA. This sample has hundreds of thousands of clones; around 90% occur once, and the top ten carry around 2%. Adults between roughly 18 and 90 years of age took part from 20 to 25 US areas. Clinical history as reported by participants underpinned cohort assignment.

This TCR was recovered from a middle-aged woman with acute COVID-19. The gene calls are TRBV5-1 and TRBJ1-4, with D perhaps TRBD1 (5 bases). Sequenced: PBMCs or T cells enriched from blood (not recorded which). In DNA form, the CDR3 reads TGCGCCAGCAGCTTGGCCCCGGGGGTGGGCGGAAATGAAAAACTGTTTTTT. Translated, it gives CASSLAPGVGGNEKLFF.